The present TCR beta chain was sequenced within a study of blood T cell repertoires in COVID-19. About the study: Collection of acute and convalescent COVID-19 samples took place in the United States, Italy and Spain. T cells, B-cell-depleted T cells, or PBMCs provided the cDNA or gDNA that served as material.

In the original workflow: Researchers report that nucleated cell counts were estimated from reference gene primer amplification. Here immunoSEQ multiplex PCR was the method, and the copy in TCRdb shows in-frame clones only, minus some. The V and J calls and clone size are taken from that table; D and trimming were inferred from the DNA. The table includes about 280,000 clones, 90% detected once. Enrolled through a virtual design, the participants were between roughly 18 and 90 years of age and came from roughly 22 US areas. The sequence was obtained from a woman between 18 and 29 years old with acute COVID-19. The sequenced material came from PBMCs or T cells enriched from blood (not recorded which).

The CDR3, as DNA: TGTGCCAGCAGCCTGGATGGTAGCGGAACAGATACGCAGTATTTT. Protein product: CASSLDGSGTDTQYF. The gene calls are TRBV5-6 and TRBJ2-3; the D gene is possibly TRBD2 (6 bases). The CDR3 spans 15 residues. Germline CDR1 is SGHDT and CDR2 is YYEEEE. The V end was cut by 4 bases, the J end by 3 bases, with 15 bases between.